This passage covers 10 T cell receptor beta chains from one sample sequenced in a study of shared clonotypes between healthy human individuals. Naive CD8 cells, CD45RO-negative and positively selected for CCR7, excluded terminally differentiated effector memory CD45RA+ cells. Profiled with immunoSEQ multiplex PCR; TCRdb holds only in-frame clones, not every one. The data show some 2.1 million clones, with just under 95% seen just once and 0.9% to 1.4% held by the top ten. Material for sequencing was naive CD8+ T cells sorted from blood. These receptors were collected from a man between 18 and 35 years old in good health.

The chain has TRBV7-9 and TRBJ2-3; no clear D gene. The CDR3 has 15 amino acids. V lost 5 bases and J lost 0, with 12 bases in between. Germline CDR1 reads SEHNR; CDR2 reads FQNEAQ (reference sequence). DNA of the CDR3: TGTGCCAGCAGCCGGCCGGTTACTAGCACAGATACGCAGTATTTT. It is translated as CASSRPVTSTDTQYF.

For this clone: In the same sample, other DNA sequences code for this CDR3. The CDR3 here is CAWSVGLNTGELFF. The CDR3 DNA reads TGTGCCTGGAGTGTTGGACTCAACACCGGGGAGCTGTTTTTT. The V call is TRBV30, the J call TRBJ2-2, with D perhaps matching TRBD2 (5 bases). CDR3 length: 14 amino acids. Germline loops: CDR1 GTSNPN, CDR2 SVGIG (reference sequence). With 0 bases removed from V and 2 bases from J, the gap between germline ends came to 7 bases.

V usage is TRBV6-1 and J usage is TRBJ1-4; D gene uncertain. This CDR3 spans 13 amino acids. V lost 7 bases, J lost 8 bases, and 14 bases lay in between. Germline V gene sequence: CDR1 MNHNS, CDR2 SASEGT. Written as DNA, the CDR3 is TGTGCCAGCACCGTGATAAGCGGAGAAAAACTGTTTTTT. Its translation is CASTVISGEKLFF.

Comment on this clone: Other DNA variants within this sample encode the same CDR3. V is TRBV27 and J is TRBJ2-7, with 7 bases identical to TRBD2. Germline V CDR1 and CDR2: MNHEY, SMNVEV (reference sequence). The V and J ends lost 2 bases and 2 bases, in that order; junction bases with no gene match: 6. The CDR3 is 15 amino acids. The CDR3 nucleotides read TGTGCCAGCAGTTTAACGGGGGGAGGAACCTACGAGCAGTACTTC. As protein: CASSLTGGGTYEQYF.

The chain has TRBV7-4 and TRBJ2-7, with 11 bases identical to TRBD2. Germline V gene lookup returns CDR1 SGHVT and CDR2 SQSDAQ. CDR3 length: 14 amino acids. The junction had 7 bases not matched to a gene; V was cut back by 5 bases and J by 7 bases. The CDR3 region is CASSPLAGGREQYF. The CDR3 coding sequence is TGTGCCAGCAGCCCCCTAGCGGGGGGTAGGGAGCAGTACTTC.

The CDR3 sequence: CASSLDVAYEQYF. The CDR3 nucleotides read TGTGCCAGCAGCCTAGATGTGGCCTACGAGCAGTACTTC. This sequence joins TRBV16 and TRBJ2-7; D not certain. The CDR3 is made up of 13 amino acids. The germline gives CDR1 KGHSY, CDR2 FQNENV. V gave up 4 bases and J gave up 2 bases, with 9 bases separating them.

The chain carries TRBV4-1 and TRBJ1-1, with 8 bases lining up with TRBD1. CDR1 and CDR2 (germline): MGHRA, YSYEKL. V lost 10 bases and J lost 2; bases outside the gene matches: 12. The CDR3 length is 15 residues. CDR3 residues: CATRTGSLLNTEAFF. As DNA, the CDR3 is TGCGCCACCCGGACAGGGTCACTCCTAAACACTGAAGCTTTCTTT.

The CDR3 protein is CASLGGQGAFF. CDR3 in DNA: TGTGCCAGCTTAGGGGGACAGGGGGCTTTCTTT. The chain is built from TRBV28 and TRBJ1-1, with 10 bases aligning to TRBD1. CDR1 is MDHEN and CDR2 is SYDVKM in the germline V gene. This CDR3 is 11 amino acids long. V lost 8 bases, J lost 11 bases, and 5 bases stayed unmatched.

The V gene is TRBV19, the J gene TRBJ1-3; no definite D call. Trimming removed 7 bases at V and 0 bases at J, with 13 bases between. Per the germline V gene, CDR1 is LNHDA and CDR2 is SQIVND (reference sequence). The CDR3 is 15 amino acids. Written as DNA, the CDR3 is TGTGCCAGTAATCAAGGTTTTCTCTCTGGAAACACCATATATTTT. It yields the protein CASNQGFLSGNTIYF.

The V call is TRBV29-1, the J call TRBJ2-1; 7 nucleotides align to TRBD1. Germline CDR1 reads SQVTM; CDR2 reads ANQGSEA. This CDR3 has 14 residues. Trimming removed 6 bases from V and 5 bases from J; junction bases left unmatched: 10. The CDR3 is CSVDQGVFDNEQFF. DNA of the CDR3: TGCAGCGTCGATCAGGGGGTTTTCGACAATGAGCAGTTCTTC.